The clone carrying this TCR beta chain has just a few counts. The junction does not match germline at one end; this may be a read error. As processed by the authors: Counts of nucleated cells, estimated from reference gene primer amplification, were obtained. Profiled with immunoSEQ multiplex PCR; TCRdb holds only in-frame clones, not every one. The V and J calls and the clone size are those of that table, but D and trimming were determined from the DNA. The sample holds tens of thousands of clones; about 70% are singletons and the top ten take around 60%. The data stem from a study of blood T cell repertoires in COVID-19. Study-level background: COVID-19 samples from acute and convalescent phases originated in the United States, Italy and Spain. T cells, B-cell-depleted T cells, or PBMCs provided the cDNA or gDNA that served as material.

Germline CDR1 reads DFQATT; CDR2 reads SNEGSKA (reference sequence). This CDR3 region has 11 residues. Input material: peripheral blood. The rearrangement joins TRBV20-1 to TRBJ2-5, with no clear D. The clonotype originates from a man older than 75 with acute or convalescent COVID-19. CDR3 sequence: CSAGDRETQYF. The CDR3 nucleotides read TGCAGTGCTGGAGACCGGGAGACCCAGTACTTC.